The sequence of this T cell receptor beta chain was determined in a study of blood T cell repertoires in COVID-19. TCRdb's table, derived via immunoSEQ multiplex PCR, lists solely in-frame clones and lacks some. The table includes 50,000 to 70,000 clones, around 88% detected once. The sequenced sample consisted of peripheral blood. This clonotype originated in a man aged 55 to 70 with acute or convalescent COVID-19.

CDR3 nucleotides: TGCGCCAGCAGCTTGGCCGAGCAGGGGGTAGATACGCAGTATTTT. Protein product: CASSLAEQGVDTQYF. This chain links TRBV5-1 with TRBJ2-3; TRBD1 aligns across 7 bases. The trim removed 0 bases at V and 5 bases at J, leaving 6 bases unmatched. CDR3 length: 15 residues. Germline V gene lookup returns CDR1 SGHRS and CDR2 YFSETQ.